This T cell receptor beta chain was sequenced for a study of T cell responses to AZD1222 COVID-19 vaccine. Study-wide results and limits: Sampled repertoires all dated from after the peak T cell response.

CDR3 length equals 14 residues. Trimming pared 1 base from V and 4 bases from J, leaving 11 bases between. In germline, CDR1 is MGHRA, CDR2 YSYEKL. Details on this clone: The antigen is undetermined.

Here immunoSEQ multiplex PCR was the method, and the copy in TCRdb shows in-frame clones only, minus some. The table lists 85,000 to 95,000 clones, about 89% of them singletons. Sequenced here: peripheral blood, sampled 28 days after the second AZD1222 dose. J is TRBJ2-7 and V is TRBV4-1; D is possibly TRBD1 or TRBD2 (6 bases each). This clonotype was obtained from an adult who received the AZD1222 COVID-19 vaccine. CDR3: CASSQGEGGYEQYF. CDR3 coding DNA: TGCGCCAGCAGCCAAGGAGAAGGGGGGTACGAGCAGTACTTC.